This T cell receptor beta chain was recovered during a study of OX40 agonist ivuxolimab in advanced cancers. Overall study results and limits: Researchers report that CD8+ T cells had, on average, more expanded clones than CD4+.

V was clipped by 6 bases and J by 4 bases; unmatched bases: 6. The CDR3 sequence is 14 residues long. Germline V lookup: CDR1 SGHAT, CDR2 FQNNGV. This clone was seen only once. Its cognate antigen is unknown. Some clones are missing from TCRdb's copy, which holds only in-frame ones; the method was immunoSEQ multiplex PCR. The sample yields tens of thousands of clones, 84% seen once. This rearrangement joins TRBV11-2 to TRBJ1-1; the match to TRBD1 covers 9 bases. This material consisted of CD4+ or CD8+ T cells sorted from blood, taken in a trial of the OX40 agonist ivuxolimab. This sequence originates from an adult with an advanced solid tumor such as melanoma, head and neck, liver or kidney cancer. DNA for the CDR3: TGTGCCAGCAGAGGGACAGGGAGTTTCACTGAAGCTTTCTTT. Encoded protein: CASRGTGSFTEAFF.